This TCR beta chain came from a study of human T cells and chemical hapten exposure. This CDR3 contains 13 residues. V lost 0 bases, J lost 7 bases, and 8 bases lay in between. From germline, CDR1 is LGHNA and CDR2 YNFKEQ. Time point noted: patch test 3, about 24 weeks after DPC sensitization. Treatment noted: therapeutic diphenylcyclopropenone sensitization with weekly scalp DPC. The sample holds a few counts of this clonotype. TCRdb reanalysed the RACE reads using MiXCR and keeps one entry per CDR3 protein. The sample yields just over 95,000 distinct CDR3 sequences, 25% to 30% seen once. The sample was whole blood, taken in connection with sensitization to the hapten diphenylcyclopropenone (DPC). The clonotype originates from a man between 35 and 55 years old with alopecia areata. Some clones in this sample may be carry-over from other donors' samples. The genes are TRBV4-2 and TRBJ2-3; D assignment may be TRBD1 or TRBD2 (6 bases each). The CDR3 region is CASSQEGGNTQYF. Here the CDR3 DNA reads TGTGCCAGCAGCCAAGAGGGGGGCAATACGCAGTATTTT.